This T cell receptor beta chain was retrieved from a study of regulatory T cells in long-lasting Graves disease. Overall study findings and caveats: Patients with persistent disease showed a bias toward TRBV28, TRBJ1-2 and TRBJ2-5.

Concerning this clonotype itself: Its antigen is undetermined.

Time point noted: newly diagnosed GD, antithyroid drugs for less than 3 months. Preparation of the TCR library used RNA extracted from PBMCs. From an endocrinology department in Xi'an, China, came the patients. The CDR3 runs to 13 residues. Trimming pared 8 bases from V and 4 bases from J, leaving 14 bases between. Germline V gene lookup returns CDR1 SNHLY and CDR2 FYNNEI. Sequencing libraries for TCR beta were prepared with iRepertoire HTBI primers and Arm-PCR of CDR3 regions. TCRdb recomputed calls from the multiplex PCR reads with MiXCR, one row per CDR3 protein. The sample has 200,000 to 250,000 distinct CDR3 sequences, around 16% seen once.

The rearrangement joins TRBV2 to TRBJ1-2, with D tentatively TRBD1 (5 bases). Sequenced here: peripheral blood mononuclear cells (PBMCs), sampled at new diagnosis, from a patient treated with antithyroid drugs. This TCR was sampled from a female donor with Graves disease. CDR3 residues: CASGAGAFYGYTF. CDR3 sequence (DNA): TGTGCCAGCGGAGCCGGGGCCTTCTATGGCTACACCTTC.